This T cell receptor (beta chain) is from a study of blood T cells in healthy people across ages. Donors each provided about 10 milliliters of peripheral blood. The authors ran a second PCR of about 6 to 11 cycles using a sample-barcoded 5' primer and a J-beta primer mix. Each cDNA molecule received a tag from a template-switch adaptor that had 12 random nucleotides. Per sample, CDR3-containing paired-end reads numbered at least 2.5 million. TCRdb re-derived calls from the 5' RACE reads in MiXCR, one entry per CDR3 protein. The sample lists 1.5 million to 2 million distinct CDR3 sequences, just under 50% occurring once. The CDR3 has 14 residues. J gave up 1 base and V 7 bases, and 3 bases lay outside the gene matches.

Specimen: blood. V usage is TRBV12-3 or TRBV12-4 and J usage is TRBJ1-1, with 10 bases matching TRBD1. The source is a woman aged 40 to 50 in good health. CDR3 DNA: TGTGCCAGCACCGGGACAGGGGAGAACACTGAAGCTTTCTTT. It specifies CASTGTGENTEAFF.